Following are 15 T cell receptor beta chains from one sample sequenced in a study of blood T cell repertoires in COVID-19 (dated by TCRdb to the early 2020s). The library was prepared using the immunoSEQ multiplex PCR assay. Held by TCRdb, this immuneACCESS table contains in-frame sequences only and omits some clones. Under half of the omission traces to an unresolved V gene where checked; the cause of the rest is unknown. This sample lists 140,000 or so clones; about four fifths were detected once. The leading ten clones occupy 3% to 3.5% of the sample. Sequenced: peripheral blood. The origin of the receptors is a woman of 80 years or more with acute or convalescent COVID-19.

This rearrangement joins TRBV11-3 to TRBJ2-1; the D gene is possibly TRBD1 (6 bases). CDR1 and CDR2 from the germline V gene are SGHNT and YENEEA. V dropped 3 bases and J dropped 5 bases, with 14 bases sitting between them. The CDR3 is 15 amino acids. CDR3 DNA sequence: TGTGCCAGCAGCTTTAGGGGGACACTAAACAATGAGCAGTTCTTC. Its protein product is CASSFRGTLNNEQFF.

The gene calls are TRBV30 and TRBJ1-2; the D gene is possibly TRBD1 (5 bases). Trimming removed 3 bases at V and 8 bases at J, with 16 bases between. The CDR3 runs to 13 residues. Per germline, CDR1 GTSNPN and CDR2 SVGIG (reference sequence). The CDR3 region is CAWSSQGGRGYTF. As DNA, the CDR3 is TGTGCCTGGAGCTCTCAGGGTGGACGGGGCTACACCTTC.

The chain combines TRBV7-2 with TRBJ1-5; 8 bases match TRBD1. Germline CDR1 is SGHTA and CDR2 is FQGNSA. V was clipped by 4 bases and J by 6 bases; unmatched bases: 2. The CDR3 is 13 residues long. The CDR3 sequence: CASSWGQAQPQHF. The CDR3 DNA reads as TGTGCCAGCAGCTGGGGACAGGCTCAGCCCCAGCATTTT.

The chain recombines TRBV9 with TRBJ2-3, with D possibly being TRBD1 (6 bases). Per the germline V gene, CDR1 is SGDLS and CDR2 is YYNGEE. This CDR3 region has 14 residues. V was shortened by 4 bases and J by 1 base, with 10 bases between the two germline ends. The chain's CDR3 is CASSTRQGTDTQYF. DNA of the CDR3: TGTGCCAGCAGCACACGACAGGGCACAGATACGCAGTATTTT.

V gene TRBV2 combines with J gene TRBJ2-5; maybe TRBD1 (5 bases). The V end lost 4 bases, the J end lost 1 base, and 7 bases lay between the germline ends. Germline CDR1 is SNHLY and CDR2 is FYNNEI. The CDR3 runs to 13 residues. The CDR3 sequence is CASSGQGQETQYF. CDR3 sequence (DNA): TGTGCCAGCAGTGGGCAGGGCCAAGAGACCCAGTACTTC.

This chain uses TRBV28 with TRBJ1-3; D may be TRBD1 (5 bases). The germline V gene encodes CDR1 MDHEN and CDR2 SYDVKM. V lost 1 base, J lost 2 bases, and 21 bases lay in between. The CDR3 spans 19 residues. CDR3 DNA: TGTGCCAGCAGTTTATCCTCGATCCCTAGACAGTCAACTGGAAACACCATATATTTT. The encoded protein is CASSLSSIPRQSTGNTIYF.

V is TRBV7-2 and J is TRBJ2-3, with D possibly being TRBD1 (5 bases). V shed 5 bases and J shed 7 bases, with 16 bases lying between them. Germline CDR1 and CDR2: SGHTA and FQGNSA. This CDR3 region has 14 residues. The CDR3 protein is CASSHPGYRNTQYF. The CDR3, as DNA: TGTGCCAGCAGCCACCCAGGGTATCGAAATACGCAGTATTTT.

The CDR3 DNA follows: TGTGCCAGCAGCCAAGATAGAGGAGCCAACACCGGGGAGCTGTTTTTT. It codes for CASSQDRGANTGELFF. The J gene is TRBJ2-2, the V gene TRBV3-1 (or the pseudogene TRBV3-2); D is unclear. The CDR3 runs to 16 residues. The germline CDR1 and CDR2 sequences are LGHDT and YNNKEL (reference sequence). Trimming shortened V by 0 bases and J by 2 bases, and 10 bases separated the two germline ends.

This clone was seen more than once but under ten times. The chain employs TRBV30 and TRBJ1-5, with TRBD1 matching over 7 bases. Germline V gene lookup returns CDR1 GTSNPN and CDR2 SVGIG (reference sequence). Trimming took 1 base from V and 4 from J; bases not matched to a gene: 7. The CDR3 loop spans 15 amino acids. The CDR3 DNA is TGTGCCTGGAGTGCCCCGGGACAGCTTAATCAGCCCCAGCATTTT. Translation gives CAWSAPGQLNQPQHF.

This sequence joins TRBV7-2 and TRBJ2-4; 7 positions agree with TRBD2. This CDR3 spans 17 amino acids. The germline V gene has CDR1 SGHTA and CDR2 FQGNSA. The V segment lost 5 bases and the J segment 2 bases; nucleotides outside the gene matches: 12. CDR3 region: CASSPNSPLATKNIQYF. The CDR3 region has the DNA TGTGCCAGCAGCCCCAACTCCCCACTAGCGACCAAAAACATTCAGTACTTC.

A note on this clone: Within the sample, other DNA sequences also encode this same CDR3. V is TRBV2 and J is TRBJ2-2; 9 nucleotides agree with TRBD2. This CDR3 has 18 amino acids. CDR1 and CDR2 from the germline V gene are SNHLY and FYNNEI. The V gene end was trimmed by 11 bases and the J gene end by 2 bases; junction bases not matched to a gene: 18. CDR3: CARRMPPGGGANTGELFF. In DNA, the CDR3 is TGTGCCCGCCGGATGCCCCCGGGCGGGGGGGCCAACACCGGGGAGCTGTTTTTT.

The genes are TRBV4-1 and TRBJ1-2, with 7 positions matching TRBD1. V shed 6 bases, J shed 4 bases, and the junction held 14 bases outside the gene matches. The CDR3 covers 16 residues. Germline V gives CDR1 MGHRA, CDR2 YSYEKL. The CDR3 bases are TGCGCCAGCAGGGGCAATCACGGGACAGCCGTCTATGGCTACACCTTC. Its protein is CASRGNHGTAVYGYTF.

The rearrangement joins TRBV7-6 to TRBJ1-5; D not certain. This CDR3 has 12 amino acids. The germline V gene has CDR1 SGHVS and CDR2 FNYEAQ. The ends were cut back, 5 bases at V and 4 bases at J, with 6 bases in the middle. The CDR3 here is CASSLTNQPQHF. The DNA for the CDR3 is TGTGCCAGCAGCCTTACTAATCAGCCCCAGCATTTT.

This rearrangement joins TRBV27 to TRBJ1-4, with D maybe TRBD1 (5 bases). Germline-derived CDR1 and CDR2 are MNHEY and SMNVEV (reference sequence). V was cut by 6 bases and J by 17 bases, with 22 bases left in between. The CDR3 is made up of 13 amino acids. The CDR3 DNA is TGTGCCAGCAGGGAACGGGGGGGTACGAGCCTCTTTTTT. This sequence encodes CASRERGGTSLFF.

The chain uses TRBV6-6 and TRBJ1-4; D is unresolved. Trimming took 6 bases from V and 2 from J, leaving 16 bases between them. CDR3 length: 16 amino acids. CDR1 is MNHNY, CDR2 SVGAGI, per germline (reference sequence). CDR3: CASSPIVGSTNEKLFF. DNA for the CDR3: TGTGCCAGCAGCCCTATTGTCGGTAGTACTAATGAAAAACTGTTTTTT.